The rows below give T cell receptor beta chains drawn from one sample of a study of CD8+CD57+ T cells in acquired aplastic anemia. MiXCR was run by TCRdb on the reads, yielding one entry per CDR3 protein. The table has approximately 160,000 distinct CDR3 sequences, 35% to 55% seen once. Sequencing input: sorted CD4+, CD8+, or CD8+CD57+ T cells (not recorded which) from PBMCs. Source of these receptors: a human donor in good health. CDR3s include the opening cysteine and the closing phenylalanine or tryptophan.

V	J	CDR3
TRBV20-1	TRBJ2-1	CSAEAGDQEQFF
TRBV28	TRBJ2-5	CASRSPGLAGGKITQYF
TRBV24-1	TRBJ2-7	CATSDLVGNTYEQYF
TRBV7-6	TRBJ2-2	CANPLGQQTNTGELFF
TRBV2	TRBJ2-5	CAGRGWTGSETQYF
TRBV12-3/TRBV12-4	TRBJ1-4	CASSLGQANEKLFF
TRBV2	TRBJ2-2	CASRNWGQGTGELFF
TRBV7-8	TRBJ2-7	CASSLVQGPSYEQYF
TRBV24-1	TRBJ2-3	CATSDKGTGRDTQYF
TRBV18	TRBJ1-5	CASSPTTGMSQPQHF
TRBV20-1	TRBJ2-7	CSATIDSLYEQYF
TRBV2	TRBJ2-1	CASSEAGTGTHEQFF
TRBV20-1	TRBJ1-6	CSAEGGGNSPLHF
TRBV20-1	TRBJ1-1	CSARRSQGASEAFF
TRBV7-2	TRBJ2-7	CASSLMGQGDHEQYF
TRBV5-8	TRBJ1-1	CASSQRGRGLEAFF
TRBV7-2	TRBJ1-1	CASSSTAIEAFF
TRBV24-1	TRBJ2-5	CATSDLSGTETQYF
TRBV29-1	TRBJ2-3	CSVRGDTYTDTQYF
TRBV29-1	TRBJ2-1	CSVEENKRLYYNEQFF
TRBV10-3	TRBJ2-2	CAIRLAGITGELFF
TRBV4-3	TRBJ2-3	CASSQTGQGKNTQYF
TRBV12-3/TRBV12-4	TRBJ2-5	CASSSQLGQGLQETQYF
TRBV6-4	TRBJ2-3	CASRLVQTSDTQYF
TRBV20-1	TRBJ1-6	CSANKYENNSPLHF
TRBV4-2	TRBJ2-1	CASSQRTSGGSGEQFF
TRBV9	TRBJ2-7	CASSVGQGSSSYEQYF
TRBV7-2	TRBJ1-2	CASSLWEGRVYGYTF
TRBV11-2	TRBJ2-1	CASSSTGIPYNEQFF
TRBV28	TRBJ1-1	CATLGRNTEAFF
TRBV10-1	TRBJ2-1	CASSESKIGSSYNEQFF
TRBV5-1	TRBJ1-5	CASSMDSSNQPQHF
TRBV7-2	TRBJ2-2	CASSLYLTGELFF
TRBV10-1	TRBJ1-2	CASSESSVGLGYTF
TRBV15	TRBJ2-1	CATRGSQPGVNEQFF
TRBV7-2	TRBJ1-5	CASSPTPGYQPQHF
TRBV10-2	TRBJ1-1	CASSGQGGSTEAFF
TRBV6-5	TRBJ1-1	CASSRGVGTEAFF
TRBV6-1	TRBJ1-1	CASTSDRNTEAFF
TRBV27	TRBJ1-2	CASSPQFLGQGGYGYTF
TRBV7-2	TRBJ1-2	CASSLMTGANYGYTF
TRBV5-1	TRBJ1-1	CASSLDQGTEAFF
TRBV7-9	TRBJ2-1	CASSLVLAGQFF
TRBV27	TRBJ2-7	CASSLRLVESYEQYF
TRBV7-9	TRBJ1-1	CASTLQDTEAFF
TRBV6-1	TRBJ1-5	CASLGFGNQPQHF
TRBV10-3	TRBJ2-2	CAISTRDRGRTGELFF
TRBV10-3	TRBJ1-1	CAISESAEAFF
TRBV5-6	TRBJ1-6	CASSLGALERYSPLHF
TRBV19	TRBJ2-1	CASSIGQNNEQFF
TRBV2	TRBJ1-2	CASRGTGGNYGYTF
TRBV29-1	TRBJ1-5	CSVGTGGNQPQHF
TRBV3-1	TRBJ1-4	CASSPLGQGVSEKLFF
TRBV5-6	TRBJ2-5	CASSFLAGGTQETQYF
TRBV20-1	TRBJ2-7	CSASRTSGLYEQYF